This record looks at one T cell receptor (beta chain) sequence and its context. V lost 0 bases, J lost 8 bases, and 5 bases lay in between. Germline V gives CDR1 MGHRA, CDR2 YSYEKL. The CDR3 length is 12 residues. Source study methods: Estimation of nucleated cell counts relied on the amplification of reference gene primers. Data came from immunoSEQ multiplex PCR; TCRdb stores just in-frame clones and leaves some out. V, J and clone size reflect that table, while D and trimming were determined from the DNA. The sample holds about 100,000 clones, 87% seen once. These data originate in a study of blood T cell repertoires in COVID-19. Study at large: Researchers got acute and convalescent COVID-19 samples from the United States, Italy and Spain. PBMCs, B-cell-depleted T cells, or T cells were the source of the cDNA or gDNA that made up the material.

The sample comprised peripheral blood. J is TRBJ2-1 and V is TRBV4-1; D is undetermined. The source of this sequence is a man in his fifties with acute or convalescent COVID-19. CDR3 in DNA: TGCGCCAGCAGCCAAGATCGTGATGAGCAGTTCTTC. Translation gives CASSQDRDEQFF.